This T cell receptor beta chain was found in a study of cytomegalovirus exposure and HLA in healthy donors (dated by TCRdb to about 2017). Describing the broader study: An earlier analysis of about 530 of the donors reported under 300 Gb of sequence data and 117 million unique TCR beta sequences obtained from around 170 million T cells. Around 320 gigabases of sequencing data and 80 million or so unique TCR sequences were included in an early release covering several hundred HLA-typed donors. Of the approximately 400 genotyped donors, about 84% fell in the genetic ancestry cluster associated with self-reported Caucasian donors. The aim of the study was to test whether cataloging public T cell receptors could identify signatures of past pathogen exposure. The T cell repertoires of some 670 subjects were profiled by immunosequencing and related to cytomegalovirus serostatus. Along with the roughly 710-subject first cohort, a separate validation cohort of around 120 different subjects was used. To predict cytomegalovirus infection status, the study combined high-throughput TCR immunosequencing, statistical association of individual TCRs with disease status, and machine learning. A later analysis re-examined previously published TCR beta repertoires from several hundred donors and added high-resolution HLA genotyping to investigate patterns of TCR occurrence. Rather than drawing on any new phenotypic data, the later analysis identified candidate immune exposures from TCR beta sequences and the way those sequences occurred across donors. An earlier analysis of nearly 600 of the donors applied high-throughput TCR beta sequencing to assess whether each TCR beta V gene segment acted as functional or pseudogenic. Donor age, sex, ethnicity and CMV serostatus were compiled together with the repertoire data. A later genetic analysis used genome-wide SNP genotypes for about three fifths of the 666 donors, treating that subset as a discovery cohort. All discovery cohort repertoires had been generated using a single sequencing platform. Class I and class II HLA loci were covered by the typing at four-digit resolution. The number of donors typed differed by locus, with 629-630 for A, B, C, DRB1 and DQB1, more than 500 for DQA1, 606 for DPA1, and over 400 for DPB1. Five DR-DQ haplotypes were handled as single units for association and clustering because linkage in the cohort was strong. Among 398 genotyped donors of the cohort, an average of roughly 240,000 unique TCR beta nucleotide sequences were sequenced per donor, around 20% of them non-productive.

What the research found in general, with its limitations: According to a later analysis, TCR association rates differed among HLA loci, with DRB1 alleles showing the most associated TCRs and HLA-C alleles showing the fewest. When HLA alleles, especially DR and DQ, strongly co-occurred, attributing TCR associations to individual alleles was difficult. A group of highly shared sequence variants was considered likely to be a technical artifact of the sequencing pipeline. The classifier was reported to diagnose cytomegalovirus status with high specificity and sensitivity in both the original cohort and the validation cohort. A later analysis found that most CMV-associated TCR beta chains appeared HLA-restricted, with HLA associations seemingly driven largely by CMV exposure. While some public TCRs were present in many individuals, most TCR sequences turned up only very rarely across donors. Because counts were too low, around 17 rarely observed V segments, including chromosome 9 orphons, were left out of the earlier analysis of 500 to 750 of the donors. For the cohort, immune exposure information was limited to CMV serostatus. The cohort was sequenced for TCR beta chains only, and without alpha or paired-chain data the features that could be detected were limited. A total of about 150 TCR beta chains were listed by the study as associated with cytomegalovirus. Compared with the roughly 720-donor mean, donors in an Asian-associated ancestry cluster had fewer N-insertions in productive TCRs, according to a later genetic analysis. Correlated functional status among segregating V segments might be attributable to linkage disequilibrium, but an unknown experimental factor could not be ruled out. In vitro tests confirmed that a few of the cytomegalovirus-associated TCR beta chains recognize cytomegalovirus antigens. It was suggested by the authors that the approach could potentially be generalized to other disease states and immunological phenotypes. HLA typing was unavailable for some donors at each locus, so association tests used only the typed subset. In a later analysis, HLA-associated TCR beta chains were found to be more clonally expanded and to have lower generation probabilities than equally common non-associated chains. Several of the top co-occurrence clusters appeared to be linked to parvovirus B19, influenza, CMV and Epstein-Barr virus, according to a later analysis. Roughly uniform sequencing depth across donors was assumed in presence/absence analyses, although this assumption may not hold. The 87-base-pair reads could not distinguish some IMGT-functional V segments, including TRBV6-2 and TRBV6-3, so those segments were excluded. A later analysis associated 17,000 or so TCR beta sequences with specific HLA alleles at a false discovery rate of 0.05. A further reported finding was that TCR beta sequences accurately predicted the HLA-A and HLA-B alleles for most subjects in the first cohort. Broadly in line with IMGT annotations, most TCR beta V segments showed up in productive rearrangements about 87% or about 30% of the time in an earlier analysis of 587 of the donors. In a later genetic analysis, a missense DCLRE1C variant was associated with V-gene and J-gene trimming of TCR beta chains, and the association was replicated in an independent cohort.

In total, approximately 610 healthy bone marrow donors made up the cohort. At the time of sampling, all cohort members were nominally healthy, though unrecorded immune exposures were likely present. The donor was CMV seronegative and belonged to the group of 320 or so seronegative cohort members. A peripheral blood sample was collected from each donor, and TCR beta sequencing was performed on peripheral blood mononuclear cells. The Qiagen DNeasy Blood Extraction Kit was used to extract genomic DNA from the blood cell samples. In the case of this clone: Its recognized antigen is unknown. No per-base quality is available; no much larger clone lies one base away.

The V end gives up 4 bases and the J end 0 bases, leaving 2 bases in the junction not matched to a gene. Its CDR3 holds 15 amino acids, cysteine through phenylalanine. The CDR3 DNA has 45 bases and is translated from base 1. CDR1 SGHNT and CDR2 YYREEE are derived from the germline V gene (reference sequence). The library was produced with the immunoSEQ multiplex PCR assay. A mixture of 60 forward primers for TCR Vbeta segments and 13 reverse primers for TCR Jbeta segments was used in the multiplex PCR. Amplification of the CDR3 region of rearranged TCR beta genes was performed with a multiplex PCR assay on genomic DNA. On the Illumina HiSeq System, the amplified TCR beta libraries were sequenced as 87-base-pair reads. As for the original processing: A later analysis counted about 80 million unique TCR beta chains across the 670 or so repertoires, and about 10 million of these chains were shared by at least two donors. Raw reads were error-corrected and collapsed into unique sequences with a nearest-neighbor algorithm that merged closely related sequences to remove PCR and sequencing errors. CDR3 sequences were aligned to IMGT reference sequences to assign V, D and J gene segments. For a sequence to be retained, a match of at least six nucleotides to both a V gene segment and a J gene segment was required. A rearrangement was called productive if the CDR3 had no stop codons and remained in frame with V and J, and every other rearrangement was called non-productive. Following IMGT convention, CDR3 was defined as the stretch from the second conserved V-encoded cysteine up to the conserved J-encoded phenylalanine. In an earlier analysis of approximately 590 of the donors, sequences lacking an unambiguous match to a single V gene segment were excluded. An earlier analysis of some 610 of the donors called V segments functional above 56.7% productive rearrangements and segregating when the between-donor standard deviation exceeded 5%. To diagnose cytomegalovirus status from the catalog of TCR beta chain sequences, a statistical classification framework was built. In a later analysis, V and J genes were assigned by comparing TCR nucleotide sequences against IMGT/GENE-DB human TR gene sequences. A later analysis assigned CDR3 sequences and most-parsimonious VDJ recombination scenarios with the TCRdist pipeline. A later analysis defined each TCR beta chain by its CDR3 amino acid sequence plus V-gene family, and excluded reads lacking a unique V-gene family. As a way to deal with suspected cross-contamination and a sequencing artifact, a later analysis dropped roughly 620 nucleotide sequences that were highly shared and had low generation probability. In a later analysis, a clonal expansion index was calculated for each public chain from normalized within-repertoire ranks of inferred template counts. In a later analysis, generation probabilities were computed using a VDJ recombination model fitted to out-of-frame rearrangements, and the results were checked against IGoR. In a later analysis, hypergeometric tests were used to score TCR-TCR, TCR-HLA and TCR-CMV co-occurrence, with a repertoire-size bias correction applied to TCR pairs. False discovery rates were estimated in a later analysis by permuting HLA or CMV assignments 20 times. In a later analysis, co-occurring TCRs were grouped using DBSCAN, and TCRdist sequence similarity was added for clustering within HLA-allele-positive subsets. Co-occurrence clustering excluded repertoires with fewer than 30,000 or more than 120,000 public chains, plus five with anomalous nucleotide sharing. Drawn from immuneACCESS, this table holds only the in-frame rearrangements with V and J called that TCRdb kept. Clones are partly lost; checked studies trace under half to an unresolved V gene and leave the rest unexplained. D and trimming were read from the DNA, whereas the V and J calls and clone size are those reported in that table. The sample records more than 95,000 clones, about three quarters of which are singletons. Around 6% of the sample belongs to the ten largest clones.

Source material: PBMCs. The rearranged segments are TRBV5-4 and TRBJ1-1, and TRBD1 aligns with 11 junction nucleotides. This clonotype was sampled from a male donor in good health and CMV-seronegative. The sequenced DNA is TGTGCCAGCAGCCCGGACAGGGGGCTGAACACTGAAGCTTTCTTT. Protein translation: CASSPDRGLNTEAFF.